These T cell receptor beta chains were read from a single sample in a study of T cell responses to AZD1222 COVID-19 vaccine. Data came from immunoSEQ multiplex PCR; TCRdb stores just in-frame clones and leaves some out. The sample comprises 150,000 to 200,000 clones, 85% to 90% of which are singletons, and roughly 12% rests with the top ten. The material was peripheral blood, obtained 28 days after the second AZD1222 dose. Receptors originate from an adult who received the AZD1222 COVID-19 vaccine. Each CDR3 is given with its conserved first and last residue. D genes are given only for firm matches. Size is stated for part of the rows, as once, few or many counts, or as a class when the clone is expanded.

.	TRBV19	.	TRBJ2-6	CASSPRSSGANVLTF	TGTGCCAGTAGTCCACGGAGCTCTGGGGCCAACGTCCTGACTTTC
.	TRBV28	.	TRBJ1-1	CASSYPSRGLNTEAFF	TGTGCCAGCAGTTACCCCTCCCGGGGGCTAAACACTGAAGCTTTCTTT
.	TRBV5-5	.	TRBJ1-4	CASSFLQREKLFF	TGTGCCAGCAGCTTCTTACAGCGTGAAAAACTGTTTTTT
.	TRBV7-3	.	TRBJ2-5	CASSLWGQETQYF	TGTGCCAGCAGCTTATGGGGCCAAGAGACCCAGTACTTC
.	TRBV29-1	.	TRBJ2-7	CSVEARVEGSYEQYF	TGCAGCGTTGAAGCGCGGGTAGAGGGCTCCTACGAGCAGTACTTC
.	TRBV18	.	TRBJ1-4	CASSPPISWGIRSNEKLFF	TGTGCCAGCTCACCACCGATCAGTTGGGGCATTCGGTCTAATGAAAAACTGTTTTTT
TRBD1	TRBV4-3	.	TRBJ1-2	CASSQDSTGGAYGYTF	TGCGCCAGCAGCCAAGATTCCACAGGGGGCGCGTATGGCTACACCTTC
.	TRBV7-9	.	TRBJ2-3	CASSLQGGPYTDTQYF	TGTGCCAGCAGCTTACAAGGAGGTCCCTACACAGATACGCAGTATTTT
.	TRBV7-3	.	TRBJ2-7	CASSLREGHPYEQYF	TGTGCCAGCAGCTTAAGAGAAGGACATCCCTACGAGCAGTACTTC
.	TRBV5-6	once	TRBJ1-4	CASSLARMGNEKLFF	TGTGCCAGCAGCTTGGCCAGGATGGGCAATGAAAAACTGTTTTTT
.	TRBV2	.	TRBJ1-4	CASSDLEINEKLFF	TGTGCCAGCAGTGATTTGGAGATTAATGAAAAACTGTTTTTT
TRBD1	TRBV15	.	TRBJ1-4	CATSRVGTGDEKLFF	TGTGCCACCAGCAGAGTGGGGACAGGGGATGAAAAACTGTTTTTT
.	TRBV4-1	.	TRBJ2-1	CASSQLGVSEQFF	TGCGCCAGCAGCCAACTGGGGGTTAGTGAGCAGTTCTTC
.	TRBV25-1	once	TRBJ2-3	CASSEPGVGTDTQYF	TGTGCCAGCAGTGAACCCGGGGTTGGCACAGATACGCAGTATTTT
TRBD1	TRBV11-2	.	TRBJ1-2	CASSLDTRGGPGNYGYTF	TGTGCCAGCAGCTTAGACACCAGGGGGGGCCCCGGTAACTATGGCTACACCTTC
TRBD1	TRBV6-5	.	TRBJ2-1	CASTIVDRGSNEQFF	TGTGCCAGCACTATTGTGGACAGGGGTTCCAATGAGCAGTTCTTC
TRBD1	TRBV6-5	once	TRBJ2-4	CASRPTGYENIQYF	TGTGCCAGCAGACCGACAGGGTACGAAAACATTCAGTACTTC
.	TRBV19	few	TRBJ2-3	CASSHRQDPTDTQYF	TGTGCCAGTAGCCACAGACAGGACCCCACAGATACGCAGTATTTT
TRBD1	TRBV5-8	.	TRBJ1-4	CASSLLQGRYLEKLFF	TGTGCCAGCAGCTTATTACAGGGGCGTTATCTCGAAAAACTGTTTTTT
.	TRBV6-2/TRBV6-3	few	TRBJ1-1	CASSLYTGTEAFF	TGTGCCAGCAGTTTATACACGGGCACTGAAGCTTTCTTT
.	TRBV5-1	.	TRBJ2-2	CASSLGTDSYTGELFF	TGCGCCAGCAGCTTGGGGACAGACAGTTACACCGGGGAGCTGTTTTTT
.	TRBV18	.	TRBJ2-1	CASSQSADEQFF	TGTGCCAGCTCACAATCGGCAGATGAGCAGTTCTTC
TRBD1	TRBV30	.	TRBJ1-1	CAWRQKGAGRSGTEAFF	TGTGCCTGGAGACAAAAGGGGGCAGGGAGGAGCGGTACTGAAGCTTTCTTT
TRBD1	TRBV15	.	TRBJ1-1	CATSRDLGTGITEAFF	TGTGCCACCAGCAGAGATCTGGGGACAGGGATCACTGAAGCTTTCTTT
.	TRBV2	.	TRBJ1-1	CASLATVINTEAFF	TGTGCCAGCCTAGCGACGGTAATTAACACTGAAGCTTTCTTT
.	TRBV27	.	TRBJ1-6	CASSLRNYNSPLHF	TGTGCCAGCAGTTTGAGGAACTATAATTCACCCCTCCACTTT
TRBD1	TRBV7-9	.	TRBJ2-7	CASSSDRGSVSPEQYF	TGTGCCAGCAGCTCTGACAGGGGGTCGGTCTCTCCCGAGCAGTACTTC
TRBD1	TRBV5-1	.	TRBJ1-1	CASSLAPGTGGIEAFF	TGCGCCAGCAGCTTGGCCCCCGGGACAGGCGGGATTGAAGCTTTCTTT